These T cell receptor beta chains were read from a single sample in a study of cytomegalovirus exposure and HLA in healthy donors. This table comes from immunoSEQ multiplex PCR, and its TCRdb copy is limited to in-frame clones, with some not included. The sample lists some 150,000 clones; 79% were seen once. The specimen sequenced was PBMCs. The receptors derive from a human donor in good health. The CDR3 runs from the conserved cysteine through the conserved F or W. D genes are given only for firm matches. The size of a clone is reported for some rows only, either as once, few or many, or as a class for expanded clones.

D gene,V gene,clone size,J gene,CDR3 DNA,CDR3 protein
NA,TRBV6-5,NA,TRBJ2-1,TGTGCCAGCAGTTACGAGGCGGGGATATCCTACAATGAGCAGTTCTTC,CASSYEAGISYNEQFF
TRBD2,TRBV10-1,once,TRBJ2-1,TGCGCCACCGCCCCCGGGACTAGCGCGAGAATGTCCCATAACAATGAGCAGTTCTTC,CATAPGTSARMSHNNEQFF
NA,TRBV7-8,NA,TRBJ2-5,TGTGCCAGCAGCCCAGGACTCTGGATCGCGGAAGAGACCCAGTACTTC,CASSPGLWIAEETQYF
NA,TRBV6-5,NA,TRBJ1-2,TGTGCCAGCAGCCAGAGAAGGACAGAGAGCTATGGCTACACCTTC,CASSQRRTESYGYTF
NA,TRBV30,NA,TRBJ1-2,TGTGCCTGGTCTGCAGTCTATGGCTACACCTTC,CAWSAVYGYTF
NA,TRBV4-3,NA,TRBJ2-1,TGCGCCAGCAGCCAAGTCGGGTATGAGCAGTTCTTC,CASSQVGYEQFF
NA,TRBV2,NA,TRBJ2-1,TGTGCCAGCAGTCCGGAAGAGGAACAGTTCTTC,CASSPEEEQFF
TRBD1,TRBV7-8,NA,TRBJ1-2,TGTGCCAGCAGCTTAGGGCCAGGGGGCGATGGCTACACCTTC,CASSLGPGGDGYTF
TRBD1,TRBV14,NA,TRBJ1-2,TGTGCCAGCAGCCAAGTAAGCGACAGGGTCCCCTATGGCTACACCTTC,CASSQVSDRVPYGYTF
NA,TRBV5-1,once,TRBJ1-4,TGCGCCAGCAGCTTGGGTGGCCAGGGAAATGAAAAACTGTTTTTT,CASSLGGQGNEKLFF
TRBD1,TRBV14,NA,TRBJ1-2,TGTGCCAGCAGCAGCCGGGACAGGGGGCGACTTAGTAGCATCTATGGCTACACCTTC,CASSSRDRGRLSSIYGYTF
TRBD2,TRBV28,few,TRBJ2-7,TGTGCCAGCAGTTTTCGGAGCGGGAGCTCCTACGAGCAGTACTTC,CASSFRSGSSYEQYF